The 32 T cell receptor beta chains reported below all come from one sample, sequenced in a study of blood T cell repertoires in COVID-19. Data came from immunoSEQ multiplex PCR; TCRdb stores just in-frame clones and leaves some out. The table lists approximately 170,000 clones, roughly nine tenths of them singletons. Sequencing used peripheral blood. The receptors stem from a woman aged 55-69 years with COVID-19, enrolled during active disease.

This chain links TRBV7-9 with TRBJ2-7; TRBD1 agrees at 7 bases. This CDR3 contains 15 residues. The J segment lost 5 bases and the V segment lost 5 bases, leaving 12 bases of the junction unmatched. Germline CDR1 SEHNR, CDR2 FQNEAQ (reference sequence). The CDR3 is CASSPGRGIVHEQYF. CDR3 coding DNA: TGTGCCAGCAGCCCCGGCAGGGGGATAGTCCACGAGCAGTACTTC.

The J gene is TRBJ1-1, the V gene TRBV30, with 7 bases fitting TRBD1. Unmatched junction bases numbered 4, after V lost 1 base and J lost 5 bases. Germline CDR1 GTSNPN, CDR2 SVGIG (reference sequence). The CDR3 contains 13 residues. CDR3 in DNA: TGTGCCTGGAGTGCGGGACAGTCGACTGAAGCTTTCTTT. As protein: CAWSAGQSTEAFF.

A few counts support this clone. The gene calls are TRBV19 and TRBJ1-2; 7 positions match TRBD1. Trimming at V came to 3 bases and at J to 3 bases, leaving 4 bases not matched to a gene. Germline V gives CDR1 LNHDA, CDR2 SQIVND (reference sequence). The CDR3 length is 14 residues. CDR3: CASSISRGYYGYTF. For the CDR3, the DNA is TGTGCCAGTAGTATCTCCAGGGGGTACTATGGCTACACCTTC.

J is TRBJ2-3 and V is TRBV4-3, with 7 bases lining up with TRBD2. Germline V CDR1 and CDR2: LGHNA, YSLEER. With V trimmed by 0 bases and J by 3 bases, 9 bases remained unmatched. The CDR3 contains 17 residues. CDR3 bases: TGCGCCAGCAGCCAAGAGGGAGGGGCGGGATGGACAGATACGCAGTATTTT. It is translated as CASSQEGGAGWTDTQYF.

Written as DNA, the CDR3 is TGTGCCAGCAGTTTGACTAGCGGGATCGAGTACTTC. Translation: CASSLTSGIEYF. This rearrangement joins TRBV6-5 to TRBJ2-7, with 11 bases identical to TRBD2. V lost 4 bases, J lost 11 bases, and 4 bases stayed unmatched. Germline V gene sequence: CDR1 MNHEY, CDR2 SVGAGI. The CDR3 length is 12 residues.

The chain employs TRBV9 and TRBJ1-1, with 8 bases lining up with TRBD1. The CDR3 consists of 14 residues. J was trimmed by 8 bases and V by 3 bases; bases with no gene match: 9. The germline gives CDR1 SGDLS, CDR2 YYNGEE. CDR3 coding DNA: TGTGCCAGCAGCGGAGATACCGGGACAGGCGAAGCTTTCTTT. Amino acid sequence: CASSGDTGTGEAFF.

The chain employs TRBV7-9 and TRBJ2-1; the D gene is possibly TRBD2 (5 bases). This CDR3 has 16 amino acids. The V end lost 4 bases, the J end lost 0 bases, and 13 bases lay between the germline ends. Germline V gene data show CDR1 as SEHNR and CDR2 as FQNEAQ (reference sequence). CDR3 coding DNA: TGTGCCAGCAGCTCCGGGGTCTCTAGCTCCTACAATGAGCAGTTCTTC. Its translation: CASSSGVSSSYNEQFF.

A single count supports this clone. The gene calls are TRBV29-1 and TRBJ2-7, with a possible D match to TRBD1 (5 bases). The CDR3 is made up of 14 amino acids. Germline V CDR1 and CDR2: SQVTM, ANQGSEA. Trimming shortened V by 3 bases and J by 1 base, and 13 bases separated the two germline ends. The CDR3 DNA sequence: TGCAGCGTTGAGAACAGGTCTATATCCTACGAGCAGTACTTC. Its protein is CSVENRSISYEQYF.

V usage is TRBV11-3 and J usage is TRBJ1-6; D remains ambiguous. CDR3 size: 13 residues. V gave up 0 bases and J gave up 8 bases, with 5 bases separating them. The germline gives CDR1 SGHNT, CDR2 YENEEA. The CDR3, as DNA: TGTGCCAGCAGCTTAGAGTCGTATTCACCCCTCCACTTT. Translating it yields CASSLESYSPLHF. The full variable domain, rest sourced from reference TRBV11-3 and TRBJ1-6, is EAGVVQSPRYKIIEKKQPVAFWCNPISGHNTLYWYLQNLGQGPELLIRYENEEAVDDSQLPKDRFSAERLKGVDSTLKIQPAELGDSAVYLCASSLESYSPLHFGNGTRLTVT.

This CDR3 reads CASSDPGQGSYEQYF. CDR3 DNA: TGTGCCAGCAGCGACCCGGGACAGGGGTCCTACGAGCAGTACTTC. The J gene is TRBJ2-7, the V gene TRBV27; 10 bases align to TRBD1. The CDR3 totals 15 residues. Per the germline V gene, CDR1 is MNHEY and CDR2 is SMNVEV (reference sequence). The V gene end was trimmed by 6 bases and the J gene end by 1 base; junction bases not matched to a gene: 6.

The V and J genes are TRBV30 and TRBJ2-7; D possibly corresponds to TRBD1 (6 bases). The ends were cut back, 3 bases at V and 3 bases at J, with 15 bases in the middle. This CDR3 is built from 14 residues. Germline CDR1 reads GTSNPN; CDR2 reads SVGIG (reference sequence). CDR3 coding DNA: TGTGCCTGGAGGGGGGCAGGACGTCACTACGAGCAGTACTTC. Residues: CAWRGAGRHYEQYF. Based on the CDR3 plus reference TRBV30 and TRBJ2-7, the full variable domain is SQTIHQWPATLVQPVGSPLSLECTVEGTSNPNLYWYRQAAGRGLQLLFYSVGIGQISSEVPQNLSASRPQDRQFILSSKKLLLSDSGFYLCAWRGAGRHYEQYFGPGTRLTVT.

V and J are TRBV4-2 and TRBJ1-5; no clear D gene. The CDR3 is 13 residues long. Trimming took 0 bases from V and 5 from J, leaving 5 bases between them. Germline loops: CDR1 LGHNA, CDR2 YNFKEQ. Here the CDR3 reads CASSQDSDQPQHF. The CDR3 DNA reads TGTGCCAGCAGCCAAGATTCGGATCAGCCCCAGCATTTT.

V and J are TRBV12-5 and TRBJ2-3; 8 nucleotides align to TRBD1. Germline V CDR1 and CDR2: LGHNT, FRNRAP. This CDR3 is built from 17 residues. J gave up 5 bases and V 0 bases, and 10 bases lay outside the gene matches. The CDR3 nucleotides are TGTGCTAGTGGTTTGGTAATGGGGCAGGGGGCGGGAGATACGCAGTATTTT. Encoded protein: CASGLVMGQGAGDTQYF.

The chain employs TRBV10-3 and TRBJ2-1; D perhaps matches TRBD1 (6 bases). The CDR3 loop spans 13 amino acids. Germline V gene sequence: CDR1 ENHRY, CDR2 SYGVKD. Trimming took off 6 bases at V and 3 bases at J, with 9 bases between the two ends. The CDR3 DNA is TGTGCCATCAGGGGACAAAACTACAATGAGCAGTTCTTC. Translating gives CAIRGQNYNEQFF.

DNA of the CDR3: TGTGCCAGCAGCCTGTTACAGGGGGGGTCCTACGAGCAGTACTTC. Translated, it gives CASSLLQGGSYEQYF. This chain connects TRBV28 to TRBJ2-7; a weak D match, TRBD1 (8 bases). Germline CDR1 reads MDHEN; CDR2 reads SYDVKM. With 6 bases removed from V and 1 base from J, the gap between germline ends came to 16 bases. This CDR3 is 15 amino acids long. Full variable domain (remainder filled in from reference TRBV28 and TRBJ2-7): DVKVTQSSRYLVKRTGEKVFLECVQDMDHENMFWYRQDPGLGLRLIYFSYDVKMKEKGDIPEGYSVSREKKERFSLILESASTNQTSMYLCASSLLQGGSYEQYFGPGTRLTVT.

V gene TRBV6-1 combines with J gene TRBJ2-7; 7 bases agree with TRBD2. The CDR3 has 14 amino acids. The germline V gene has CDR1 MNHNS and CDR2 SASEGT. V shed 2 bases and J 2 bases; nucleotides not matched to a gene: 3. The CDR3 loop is CASSESTSTYEQYF. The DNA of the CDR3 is TGTGCCAGCAGTGAATCGACTAGCACCTACGAGCAGTACTTC.

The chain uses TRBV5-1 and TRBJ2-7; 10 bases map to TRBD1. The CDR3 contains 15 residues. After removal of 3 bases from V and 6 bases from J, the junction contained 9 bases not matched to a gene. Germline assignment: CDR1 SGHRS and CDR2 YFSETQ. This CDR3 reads CASSSGTGVTSEQYF. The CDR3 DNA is TGCGCCAGCAGCTCCGGGACAGGGGTTACGAGCGAGCAGTACTTC.

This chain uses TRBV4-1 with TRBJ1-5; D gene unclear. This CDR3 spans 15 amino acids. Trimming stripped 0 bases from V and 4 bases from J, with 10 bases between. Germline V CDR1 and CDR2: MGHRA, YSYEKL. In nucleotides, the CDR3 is TGCGCCAGCAGCCAAGAATGGCAGATTAATCAGCCCCAGCATTTT. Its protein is CASSQEWQINQPQHF.

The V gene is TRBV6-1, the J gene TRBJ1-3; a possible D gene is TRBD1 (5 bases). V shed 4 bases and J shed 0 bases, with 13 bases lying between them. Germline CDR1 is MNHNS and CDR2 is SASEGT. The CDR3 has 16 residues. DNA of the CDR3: TGTGCCAGCAGTGGAGTACAGGCCTCCTCTGGAAACACCATATATTTT. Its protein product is CASSGVQASSGNTIYF.

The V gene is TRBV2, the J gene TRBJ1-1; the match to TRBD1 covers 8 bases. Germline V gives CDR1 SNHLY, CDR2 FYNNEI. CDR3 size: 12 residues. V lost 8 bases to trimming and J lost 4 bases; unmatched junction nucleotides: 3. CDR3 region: CASHRGGTEAFF. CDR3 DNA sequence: TGTGCCAGCCACAGGGGGGGCACTGAAGCTTTCTTT.

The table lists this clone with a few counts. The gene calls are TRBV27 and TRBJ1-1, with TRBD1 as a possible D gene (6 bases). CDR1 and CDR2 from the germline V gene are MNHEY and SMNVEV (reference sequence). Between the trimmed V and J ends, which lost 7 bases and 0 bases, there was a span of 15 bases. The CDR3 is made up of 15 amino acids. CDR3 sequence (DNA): TGTGCCAGCATAGGGGGGGTCAAAATGAACACTGAAGCTTTCTTT. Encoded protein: CASIGGVKMNTEAFF.

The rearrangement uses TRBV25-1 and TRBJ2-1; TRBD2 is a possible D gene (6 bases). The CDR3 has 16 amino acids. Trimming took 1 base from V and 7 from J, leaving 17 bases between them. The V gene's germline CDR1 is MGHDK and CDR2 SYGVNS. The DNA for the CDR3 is TGTGCCAGCAGTGAATCTACGGGAGAAATTAGGAATGAGCAGTTCTTC. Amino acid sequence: CASSESTGEIRNEQFF.

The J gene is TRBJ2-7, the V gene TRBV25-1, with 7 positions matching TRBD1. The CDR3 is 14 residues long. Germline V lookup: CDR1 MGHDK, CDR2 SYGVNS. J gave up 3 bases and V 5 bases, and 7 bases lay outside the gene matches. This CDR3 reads CASSRGQGVYEQYF. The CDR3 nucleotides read TGTGCCAGCAGTCGCGGGCAGGGGGTCTACGAGCAGTACTTC.

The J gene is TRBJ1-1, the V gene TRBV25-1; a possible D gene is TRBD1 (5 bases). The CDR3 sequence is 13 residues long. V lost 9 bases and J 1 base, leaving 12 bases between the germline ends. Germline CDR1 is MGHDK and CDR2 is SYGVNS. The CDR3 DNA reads TGTGCCAGTCGAGGCAGGGAGAACACTGAAGCTTTCTTT. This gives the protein CASRGRENTEAFF.

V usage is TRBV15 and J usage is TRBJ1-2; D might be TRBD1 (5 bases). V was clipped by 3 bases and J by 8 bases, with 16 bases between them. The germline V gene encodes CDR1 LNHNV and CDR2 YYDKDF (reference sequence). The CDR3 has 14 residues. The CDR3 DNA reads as TGTGCCACCAGCAGCGCTTGGGGGGAAGGCGGCTACACCTTC. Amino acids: CATSSAWGEGGYTF. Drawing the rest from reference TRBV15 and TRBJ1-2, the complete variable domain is DAMVIQNPRYQVTQFGKPVTLSCSQTLNHNVMYWYQQKSSQAPKLLFHYYDKDFNNEADTPDNFQSRRPNTSFCFLDIRSPGLGDTAMYLCATSSAWGEGGYTFGSGTRLTVV.

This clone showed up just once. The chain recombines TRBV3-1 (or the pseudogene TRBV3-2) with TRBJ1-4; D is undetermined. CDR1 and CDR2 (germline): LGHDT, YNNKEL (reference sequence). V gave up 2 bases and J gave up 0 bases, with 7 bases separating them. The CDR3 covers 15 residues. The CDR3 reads CASSQSLSTNEKLFF. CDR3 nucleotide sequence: TGTGCCAGCAGCCAATCACTCTCAACTAATGAAAAACTGTTTTTT.

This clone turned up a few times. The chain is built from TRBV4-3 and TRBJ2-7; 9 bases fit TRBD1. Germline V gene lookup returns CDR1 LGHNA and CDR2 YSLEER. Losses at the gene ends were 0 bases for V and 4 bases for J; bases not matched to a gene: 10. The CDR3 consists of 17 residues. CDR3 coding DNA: TGCGCCAGCAGCCAAGATTCGAGGGGACAGGGCGTATACGAGCAGTACTTC. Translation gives CASSQDSRGQGVYEQYF.

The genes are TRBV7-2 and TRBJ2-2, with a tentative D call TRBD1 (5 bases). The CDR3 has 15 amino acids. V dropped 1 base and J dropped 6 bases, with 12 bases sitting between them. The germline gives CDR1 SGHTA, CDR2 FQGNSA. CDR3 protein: CASSLGGGAAGELFF. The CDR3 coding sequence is TGTGCCAGCAGCTTAGGGGGCGGTGCTGCCGGGGAGCTGTTTTTT.

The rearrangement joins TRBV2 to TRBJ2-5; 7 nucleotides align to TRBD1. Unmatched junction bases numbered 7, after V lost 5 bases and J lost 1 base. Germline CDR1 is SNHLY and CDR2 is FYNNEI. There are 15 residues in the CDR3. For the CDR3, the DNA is TGTGCCAGCAGTCGCCGGACAGGTTCCCAAGAGACCCAGTACTTC. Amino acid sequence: CASSRRTGSQETQYF.

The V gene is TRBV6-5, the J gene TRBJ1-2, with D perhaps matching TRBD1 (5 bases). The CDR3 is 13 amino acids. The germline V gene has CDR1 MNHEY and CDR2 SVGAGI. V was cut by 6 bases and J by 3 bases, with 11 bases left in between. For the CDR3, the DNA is TGTGCCAGCAGGGCAGGGCTGGACTATGGCTACACCTTC. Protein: CASRAGLDYGYTF.

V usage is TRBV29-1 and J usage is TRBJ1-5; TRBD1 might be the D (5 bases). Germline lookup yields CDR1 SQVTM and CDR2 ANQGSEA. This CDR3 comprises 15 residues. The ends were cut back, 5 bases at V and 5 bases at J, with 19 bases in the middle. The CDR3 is CSVSFSSGAYQPQHF. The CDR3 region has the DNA TGCAGCGTTTCCTTTTCCTCTGGGGCCTATCAGCCCCAGCATTTT.

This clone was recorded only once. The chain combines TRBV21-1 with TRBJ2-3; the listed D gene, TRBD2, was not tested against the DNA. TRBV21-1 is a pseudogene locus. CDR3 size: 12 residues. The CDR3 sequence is CASSKRADTQYF. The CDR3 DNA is TGTGCCAGCAGCAAGCGAGCAGATACGCAGTATTTT.